These T cell receptor beta chains were read from a single sample in a study of HIV-infected children after antiretroviral therapy interruption. Each CDR3 protein is one row after TCRdb ran MiXCR on the 3' RACE reads. The sample contains more than 85,000 distinct CDR3 sequences, approximately 6.9% of which appear only once. The specimen was CD45RA+ CD4+ T cells from PBMCs, pooled from several time points, collected from a donor given antiretroviral therapy, either interrupted or continuous. These receptors came from a pool of human donors with HIV. The CDR3 runs from the conserved cysteine through the conserved F or W. The D gene is left open where the match is weak. Clone sizes are given selectively: once, few, many, or a class where the clone is expanded.

abundance	v_gene	d_gene	j_gene	CDR3nt	CDR3aa
many	TRBV5-1	TRBD1	TRBJ2-7	TGCGCCAGCAGGGTCCGACAGGGGGTTGGGTACGAGCAGTACTTC	CASRVRQGVGYEQYF
many	TRBV28	NA	TRBJ2-7	TGTGCCAGCAGTAGCGGACAATCCTCCTACGAGCAGTACTTC	CASSSGQSSYEQYF
NA	TRBV5-5	TRBD1	TRBJ2-4	TGTGCCAGCAGCCGGACAGGGCCTTTGGTCAAAAACATTCAGTACTTC	CASSRTGPLVKNIQYF
many	TRBV5-1	TRBD2	TRBJ2-1	TGCGCCAGCAACGAGGGGAGACTAGCAATGCATGAGCAGTTCTTC	CASNEGRLAMHEQFF
many	TRBV6-1	TRBD1	TRBJ1-2	TGTGCCAGCAGCGTTGAGGGGACAGCCGGTAACTATGGCTACACCTTC	CASSVEGTAGNYGYTF
many	TRBV18	NA	TRBJ1-2	TGTGCCAGCTCGCCTCTTCGCGGCTACACCTTC	CASSPLRGYTF
NA	TRBV3-1	NA	TRBJ2-1	TGTGCCAGCAGCGCGACGGTCTCCTACAATGAGCAGTTCTTC	CASSATVSYNEQFF
many	TRBV6-4	TRBD2	TRBJ2-1	TGTGCCAGCAGTGAAAGACTGAAGCGGGGGGACTTATACAATGAGCAGTTCTTC	CASSERLKRGDLYNEQFF
many	TRBV20-1	TRBD2	TRBJ2-7	TGCAGTGCTCGACTAGCGGGAGCCTACGAGCAGTACTTC	CSARLAGAYEQYF
many	TRBV7-2	NA	TRBJ2-7	TGTGCCAGCAGCTTATCGGCTAGCGCCTCCTACGAGCAGTACTTC	CASSLSASASYEQYF